This TCR beta chain was sequenced for a study of cytomegalovirus exposure and HLA in healthy donors. Only in-frame clones appear in the TCRdb table, and some are missing; sequencing was by immunoSEQ multiplex PCR. Of approximately 190,000 clones in the sample, more than 80% were seen once. Germline CDR1 reads MNHEY; CDR2 reads SVGAGI. The CDR3 totals 13 residues. V shed 6 bases, J shed 4 bases, and the junction held 4 bases outside the gene matches. The sample comprised PBMCs. The chain recombines TRBV6-5 with TRBJ2-7; 9 bases fit TRBD1. The sequence was collected from a man younger than 35 in good health and CMV-seropositive. CDR3 bases: TGTGCCAGCAGCCGGGACAGGGTATACGAGCAGTACTTC. Translating it yields CASSRDRVYEQYF.